Following are 15 T cell receptor beta chains from one sample sequenced in a study of cytomegalovirus exposure and HLA in healthy donors. Primers: 60 Vbeta forward and 13 Jbeta reverse. The assay was immunoSEQ multiplex PCR, and TCRdb's table has in-frame clones only and misses some. This sample has some 79,000 clones, with 55% to 70% found just once. The sequenced sample consisted of PBMCs. The receptors shown here come from a woman aged 40 to 50 in good health and CMV-seropositive.

The chain is built from TRBV7-9 and TRBJ1-2; D gene ambiguous. The V gene's germline CDR1 is SEHNR and CDR2 FQNEAQ (reference sequence). The CDR3 has 12 amino acids. V lost 4 bases, J lost 9 bases, and 12 bases lay in between. The CDR3 sequence: CASSSAGERYTF. CDR3 nucleotides: TGTGCCAGCAGCTCCGCTGGGGAGCGCTACACCTTC.

This chain uses TRBV4-3 with TRBJ1-4; D unclear. Germline CDR1 reads LGHNA; CDR2 reads YSLEER. The CDR3 consists of 16 residues. V lost 0 bases, J lost 5 bases, and 13 bases lay in between. The CDR3 here is CASSQDARHPNEKLFF. The DNA for the CDR3 is TGCGCCAGCAGCCAAGATGCGCGACATCCGAATGAAAAACTGTTTTTT.

This clone was seen a handful of times. The rearrangement uses TRBV5-8 and TRBJ2-7, with TRBD2 identical over 9 bases. This CDR3 spans 16 amino acids. The V segment lost 1 base and the J segment 2 bases; nucleotides outside the gene matches: 7. From germline, CDR1 is SGHTS and CDR2 YDEGEE. CDR3 in DNA: TGTGCCAGCAGCTTGTATGCGGGAGGGAATACCTACGAGCAGTACTTC. This sequence encodes CASSLYAGGNTYEQYF.

In its sample, this clone was seen once. This sequence joins TRBV7-8 and TRBJ2-7; 8 bases align to TRBD2. The CDR3 spans 13 residues. Per the germline V gene, CDR1 is SGHVS and CDR2 is FQNEAQ. After removal of 8 bases from V and 4 bases from J, the junction contained 7 bases not matched to a gene. For the CDR3, the DNA is TGTGCCAGCTCCCCCCAGCGGGAGTACGAGCAGTACTTC. It codes for CASSPQREYEQYF.

This clone was detected only a few times. The chain employs TRBV30 and TRBJ2-7; 7 bases are shared with TRBD1. V shed 7 bases, J shed 1 base, and the junction held 7 bases outside the gene matches. CDR3 length: 13 residues. Germline V gene data show CDR1 as GTSNPN and CDR2 as SVGIG (reference sequence). The CDR3 loop reads CAFSGTASYEQYF. In DNA, the CDR3 is TGTGCCTTCTCCGGGACAGCGTCCTACGAGCAGTACTTC.

The rearrangement links TRBV2 to TRBJ2-7; 14 bases align to TRBD2. Germline CDR1 is SNHLY and CDR2 is FYNNEI. V dropped 6 bases and J dropped 2; count of bases not matched to a gene: 6. The CDR3 extends over 16 amino acids. The CDR3 sequence: CASRWGLAGDTYEQYF. In nucleotides, the CDR3 is TGTGCCAGCAGGTGGGGACTAGCGGGAGATACCTACGAGCAGTACTTC.

The table lists this clone with a few counts. The chain joins TRBV6-5 to TRBJ2-1; D perhaps matches TRBD2 (5 bases). This CDR3 region has 14 residues. V lost 0 bases to trimming and J lost 5 bases, with 8 bases between them. Per germline, CDR1 MNHEY and CDR2 SVGAGI. CDR3 sequence reads: CASSYSRDHNEQFF. The CDR3 bases are TGTGCCAGCAGTTACTCACGGGATCACAATGAGCAGTTCTTC.

The rearrangement links TRBV6-1 to TRBJ2-6, with 9 bases lining up with TRBD1. This CDR3 has 20 amino acids. The V gene's germline CDR1 is MNHNS and CDR2 SASEGT. V was clipped by 1 base and J by 0 bases; unmatched bases: 10. The CDR3 spells CASSEENWGTGFSGANVLTF. For the CDR3, the DNA is TGTGCCAGCAGTGAAGAGAATTGGGGGACAGGGTTCTCTGGGGCCAACGTCCTGACTTTC.

This rearrangement joins TRBV10-3 to TRBJ2-5, with 7 bases lining up with TRBD1. This CDR3 region has 14 residues. The trim removed 2 bases at V and 5 bases at J, leaving 5 bases unmatched. CDR1 and CDR2 from the germline V gene are ENHRY and SYGVKD. The CDR3 sequence: CAISEPTGRETQYF. CDR3 sequence (DNA): TGTGCCATCAGTGAGCCGACAGGGCGGGAGACCCAGTACTTC.

The chain carries TRBV6-6 and TRBJ2-3; TRBD2 agrees at 13 bases. The germline V gene has CDR1 MNHNY and CDR2 SVGAGI (reference sequence). The CDR3 loop spans 15 amino acids. The J segment lost 4 bases and the V segment lost 2 bases, leaving 0 bases of the junction unmatched. The CDR3 reads CASSYGLAGADTQYF. CDR3 DNA sequence: TGTGCCAGCAGTTACGGACTAGCGGGAGCAGATACGCAGTATTTT.

The chain employs TRBV28 and TRBJ1-1, with 7 bases lining up with TRBD1. The germline gives CDR1 MDHEN, CDR2 SYDVKM. The CDR3 extends over 15 amino acids. V shed 6 bases, J shed 9 bases, and the junction held 16 bases outside the gene matches. The CDR3 spells CASSTGAARVDKAFF. CDR3 in DNA: TGTGCCAGCAGCACAGGGGCTGCCAGGGTGGACAAAGCTTTCTTT.

This clone was seen only a few times. The CDR3 coding sequence is TGTGCCAGCAGCGGGGGGACTAGCGGAGGACGACACTCCTACAATGAGCAGTTCTTC. Translation: CASSGGTSGGRHSYNEQFF. V usage is TRBV13 and J usage is TRBJ2-1; TRBD2 aligns across 11 bases. CDR1 is PRHDT and CDR2 is FYEKMQ in the germline V gene (reference sequence). Trimming removed 5 bases from V and 0 bases from J; junction bases left unmatched: 12. The CDR3 has 19 amino acids.

CDR3 sequence reads: CASSRNRNTGELFF. CDR3 bases: TGTGCCAGCAGCCGAAACAGGAACACCGGGGAGCTGTTTTTT. This chain links TRBV2 with TRBJ2-2; D is unresolved. The CDR3 loop spans 14 amino acids. Trimming took off 6 bases at V and 1 base at J, with 9 bases between the two ends. CDR1 is SNHLY, CDR2 FYNNEI, per germline.

The CDR3 DNA reads TGTGCCAGCAGCGGACTAGCGGGAGAGGGTGAGCAGTTCTTC. Amino acids: CASSGLAGEGEQFF. The chain joins TRBV9 to TRBJ2-1, with 12 bases matching TRBD2. The length of the CDR3 is 14 residues. With 3 bases clipped from V and 9 bases from J, the junction kept 4 bases outside the gene matches. CDR1 is SGDLS, CDR2 YYNGEE, per germline.

The chain couples TRBV30 to TRBJ1-5; 7 bases map to TRBD1. Germline trimming cut 4 bases from V and 0 bases from J; bases unmatched to any gene: 0. Germline V lookup: CDR1 GTSNPN, CDR2 SVGIG (reference sequence). The CDR3 length is 13 residues. The CDR3 sequence is CAWNRGSNQPQHF. The CDR3 DNA follows: TGTGCCTGGAACAGGGGTAGCAATCAGCCCCAGCATTTT.